This TCR beta chain appears in the sequencing data of a study of T cell responses to AZD1222 COVID-19 vaccine. As regards this clone: The antigen remains undetermined.

V was shortened by 6 bases and J by 2 bases, with 9 bases between the two germline ends. The length of the CDR3 is 13 residues. The germline V gene encodes CDR1 ENHRY and CDR2 SYGVKD. Study-wide points: Baseline seropositivity characterized only a handful of AZD1222 recipients.

Only in-frame clones appear in the TCRdb table, and some are missing; sequencing was by immunoSEQ multiplex PCR. Altogether just under 80,000 clones are present, more than 85% being singletons, with the ten largest covering roughly 4.5%. Material: peripheral blood, obtained 28 days after the second AZD1222 dose. The clonotype originates from an adult who received the AZD1222 COVID-19 vaccine. This chain links TRBV10-3 with TRBJ2-3; D remains unclear. CDR3 loop: CAIRLGYTDTQYF. In nucleotides, the CDR3 is TGTGCCATCAGGCTGGGATACACAGATACGCAGTATTTT.